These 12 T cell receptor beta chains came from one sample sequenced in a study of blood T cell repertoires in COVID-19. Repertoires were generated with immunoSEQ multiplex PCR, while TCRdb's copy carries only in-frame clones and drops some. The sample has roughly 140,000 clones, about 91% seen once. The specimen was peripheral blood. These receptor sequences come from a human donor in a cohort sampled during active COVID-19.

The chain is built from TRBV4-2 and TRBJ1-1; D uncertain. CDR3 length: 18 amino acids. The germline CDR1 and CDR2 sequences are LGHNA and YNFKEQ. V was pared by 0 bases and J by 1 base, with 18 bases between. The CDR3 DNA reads TGTGCCAGCAGCCAAGAGGCCCCCTTCGGAGCGGGGAACACTGAAGCTTTCTTT. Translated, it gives CASSQEAPFGAGNTEAFF.

CDR3 in amino acids: CASSPGTTYEQYF. The CDR3 nucleotides read TGTGCCAGCAGCCCTGGGACTACCTACGAGCAGTACTTC. The chain carries TRBV12-3 or TRBV12-4 and TRBJ2-7; 7 nucleotides agree with TRBD2. After removal of 6 bases from V and 2 bases from J, the junction contained 4 bases not matched to a gene. The CDR3 sequence is 13 residues long.

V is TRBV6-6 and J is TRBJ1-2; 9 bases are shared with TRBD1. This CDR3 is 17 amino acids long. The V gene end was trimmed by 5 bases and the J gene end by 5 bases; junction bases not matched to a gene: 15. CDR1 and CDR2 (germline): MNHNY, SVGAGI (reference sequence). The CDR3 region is CASSHPGQGQVVYGYTF. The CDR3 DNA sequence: TGTGCCAGCAGTCATCCGGGACAGGGCCAGGTTGTTTATGGCTACACCTTC.

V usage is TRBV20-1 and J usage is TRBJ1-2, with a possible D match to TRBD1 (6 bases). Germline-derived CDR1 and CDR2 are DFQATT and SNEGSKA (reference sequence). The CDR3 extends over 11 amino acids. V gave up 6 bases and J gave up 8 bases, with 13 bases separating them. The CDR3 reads CSAERQAGYTF. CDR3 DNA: TGCAGTGCGGAGCGACAGGCGGGCTACACCTTC.

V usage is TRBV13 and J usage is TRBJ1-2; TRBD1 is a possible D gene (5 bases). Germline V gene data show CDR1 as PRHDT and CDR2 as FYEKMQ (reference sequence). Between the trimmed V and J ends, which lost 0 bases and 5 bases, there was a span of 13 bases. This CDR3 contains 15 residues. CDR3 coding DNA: TGTGCCAGCAGCTTAGGCCAAACGCAGGGATATGGCTACACCTTC. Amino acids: CASSLGQTQGYGYTF.

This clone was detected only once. CDR3 protein: CAWSESQGETNYGYTF. CDR3 coding DNA: TGTGCCTGGAGTGAGTCACAGGGGGAAACAAACTATGGCTACACCTTC. This rearrangement joins TRBV30 to TRBJ1-2; 8 nucleotides agree with TRBD1. The CDR3 has 16 amino acids. Looked up from germline, CDR1 is GTSNPN and CDR2 is SVGIG (reference sequence). J was trimmed by 2 bases and V by 1 base; bases with no gene match: 9.

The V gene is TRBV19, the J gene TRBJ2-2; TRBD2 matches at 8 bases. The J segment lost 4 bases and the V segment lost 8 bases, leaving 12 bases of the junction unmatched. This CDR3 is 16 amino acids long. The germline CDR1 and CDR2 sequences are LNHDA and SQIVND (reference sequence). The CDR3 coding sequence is TGTGCCAGTGCAAAGGGCGGGAGGCGGGCCACCGGGGAGCTGTTTTTT. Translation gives CASAKGGRRATGELFF.

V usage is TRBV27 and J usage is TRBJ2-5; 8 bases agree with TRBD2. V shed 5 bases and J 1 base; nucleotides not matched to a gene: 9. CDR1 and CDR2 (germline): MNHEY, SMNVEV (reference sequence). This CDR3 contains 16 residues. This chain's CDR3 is CASSPRVAGTQETQYF. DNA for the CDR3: TGTGCCAGCAGTCCTAGGGTAGCGGGGACCCAAGAGACCCAGTACTTC.

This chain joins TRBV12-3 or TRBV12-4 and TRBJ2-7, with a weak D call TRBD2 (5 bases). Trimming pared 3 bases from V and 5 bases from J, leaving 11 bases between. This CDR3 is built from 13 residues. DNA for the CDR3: TGTGCCAGCAGTTTGGGAGTTATAAACGAGCAGTACTTC. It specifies CASSLGVINEQYF.

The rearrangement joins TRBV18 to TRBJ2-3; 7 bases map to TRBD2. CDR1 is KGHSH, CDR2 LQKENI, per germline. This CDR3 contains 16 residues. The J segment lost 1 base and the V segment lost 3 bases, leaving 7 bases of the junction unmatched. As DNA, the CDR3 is TGTGCCAGCTCACCTGCCGGCGGGGGAGGCACAGATACGCAGTATTTT. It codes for CASSPAGGGGTDTQYF.

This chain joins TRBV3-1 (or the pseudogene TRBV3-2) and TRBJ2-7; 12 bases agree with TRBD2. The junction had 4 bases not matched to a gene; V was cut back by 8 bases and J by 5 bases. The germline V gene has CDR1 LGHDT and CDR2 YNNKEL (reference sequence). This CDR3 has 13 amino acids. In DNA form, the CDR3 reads TGTGCCAGCGGGTCTAGCGGGGGGGACGAGCAGTACTTC. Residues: CASGSSGGDEQYF.

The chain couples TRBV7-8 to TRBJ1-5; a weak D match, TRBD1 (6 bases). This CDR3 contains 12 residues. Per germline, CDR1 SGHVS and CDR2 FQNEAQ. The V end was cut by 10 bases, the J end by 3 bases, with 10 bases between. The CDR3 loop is CAIGQINQPQHF. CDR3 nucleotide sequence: TGTGCCATCGGACAGATCAATCAGCCCCAGCATTTT.